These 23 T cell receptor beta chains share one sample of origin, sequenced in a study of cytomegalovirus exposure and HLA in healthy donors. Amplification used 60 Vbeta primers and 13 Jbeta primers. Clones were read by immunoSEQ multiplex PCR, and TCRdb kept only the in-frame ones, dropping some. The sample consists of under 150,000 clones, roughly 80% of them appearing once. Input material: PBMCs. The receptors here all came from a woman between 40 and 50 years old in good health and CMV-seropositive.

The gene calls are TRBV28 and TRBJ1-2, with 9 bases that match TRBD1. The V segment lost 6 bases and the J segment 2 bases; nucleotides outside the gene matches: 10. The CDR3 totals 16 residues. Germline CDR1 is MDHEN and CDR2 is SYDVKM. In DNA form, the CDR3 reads TGTGCCAGCAGGCCTCCCCCGGGACAGGGAAACTATGGCTACACCTTC. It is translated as CASRPPPGQGNYGYTF.

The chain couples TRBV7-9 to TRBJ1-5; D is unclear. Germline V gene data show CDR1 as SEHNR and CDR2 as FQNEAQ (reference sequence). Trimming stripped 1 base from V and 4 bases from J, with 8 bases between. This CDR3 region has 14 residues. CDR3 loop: CASSLGGQNQPQHF. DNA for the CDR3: TGTGCCAGCAGCTTAGGAGGCCAAAATCAGCCCCAGCATTTT.

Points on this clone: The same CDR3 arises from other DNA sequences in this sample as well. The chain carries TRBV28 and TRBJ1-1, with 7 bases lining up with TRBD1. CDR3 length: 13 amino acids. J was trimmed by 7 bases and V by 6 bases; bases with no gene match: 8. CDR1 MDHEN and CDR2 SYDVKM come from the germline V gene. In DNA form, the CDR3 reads TGTGCCAGCAGGCCGACAGGGCCCTTTGAAGCTTTCTTT. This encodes CASRPTGPFEAFF.

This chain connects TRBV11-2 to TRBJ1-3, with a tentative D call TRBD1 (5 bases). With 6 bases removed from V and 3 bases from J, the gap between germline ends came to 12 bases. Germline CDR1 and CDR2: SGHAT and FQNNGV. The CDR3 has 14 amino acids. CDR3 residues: CASSIAGVGNTIYF. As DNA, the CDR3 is TGTGCCAGCAGTATAGCGGGGGTTGGAAACACCATATATTTT.

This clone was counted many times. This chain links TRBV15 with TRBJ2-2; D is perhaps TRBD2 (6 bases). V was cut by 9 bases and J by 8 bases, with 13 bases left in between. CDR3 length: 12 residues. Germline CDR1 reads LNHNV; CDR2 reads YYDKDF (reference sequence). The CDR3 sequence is CATPAGSGELFF. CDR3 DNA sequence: TGTGCCACACCCGCGGGGTCGGGGGAGCTGTTTTTT.

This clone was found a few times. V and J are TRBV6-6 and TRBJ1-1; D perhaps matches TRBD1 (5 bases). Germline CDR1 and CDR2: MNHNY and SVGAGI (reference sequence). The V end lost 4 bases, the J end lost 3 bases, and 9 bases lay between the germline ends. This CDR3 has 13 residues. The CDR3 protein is CASSSRGDTEAFF. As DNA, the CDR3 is TGTGCCAGCAGTTCAAGGGGTGACACTGAAGCTTTCTTT.

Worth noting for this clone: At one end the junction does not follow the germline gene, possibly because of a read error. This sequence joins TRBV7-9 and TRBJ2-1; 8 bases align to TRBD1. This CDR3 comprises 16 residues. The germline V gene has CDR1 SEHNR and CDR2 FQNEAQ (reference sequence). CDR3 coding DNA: TGTTCCAGCAGCACTAAACAGGGGGTGGAAACTGGTGGCCAGTTCTTC. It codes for CSSSTKQGVETGGQFF.

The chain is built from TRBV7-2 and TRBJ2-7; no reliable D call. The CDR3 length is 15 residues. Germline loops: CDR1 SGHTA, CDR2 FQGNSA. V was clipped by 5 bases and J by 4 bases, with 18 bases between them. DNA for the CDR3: TGTGCCAGCAGCCCCCCCTCGGAGAGATTATACGAGCAGTACTTC. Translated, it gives CASSPPSERLYEQYF.

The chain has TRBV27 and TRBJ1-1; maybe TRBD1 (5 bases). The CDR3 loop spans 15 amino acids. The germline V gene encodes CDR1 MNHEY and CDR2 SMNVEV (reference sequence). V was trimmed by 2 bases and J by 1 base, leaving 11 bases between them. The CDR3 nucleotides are TGTGCCAGCAGTTTACAGGGTGGTGGGAACACTGAAGCTTTCTTT. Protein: CASSLQGGGNTEAFF.

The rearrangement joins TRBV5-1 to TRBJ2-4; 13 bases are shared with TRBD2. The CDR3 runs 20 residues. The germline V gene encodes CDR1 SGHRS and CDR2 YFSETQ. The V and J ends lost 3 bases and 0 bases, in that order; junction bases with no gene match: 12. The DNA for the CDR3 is TGCGCCAGCAGCTCACCCCGGACTAGCGGGGGTGCTCTAGCCAAAAACATTCAGTACTTC. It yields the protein CASSSPRTSGGALAKNIQYF.

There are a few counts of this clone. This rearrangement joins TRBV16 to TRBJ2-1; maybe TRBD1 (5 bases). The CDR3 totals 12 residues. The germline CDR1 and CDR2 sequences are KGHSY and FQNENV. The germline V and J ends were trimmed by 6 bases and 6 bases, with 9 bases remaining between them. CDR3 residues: CASSRQGNEQFF. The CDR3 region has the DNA TGTGCCAGCAGTAGGCAGGGCAATGAGCAGTTCTTC.

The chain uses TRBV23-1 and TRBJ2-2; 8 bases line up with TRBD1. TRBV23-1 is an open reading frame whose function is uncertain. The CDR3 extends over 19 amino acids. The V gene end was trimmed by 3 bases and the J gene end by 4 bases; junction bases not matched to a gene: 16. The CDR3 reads CASSHSIQIRGLSTGELFF. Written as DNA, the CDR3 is TGCGCCAGCAGTCATTCCATTCAGATCAGGGGGCTTAGCACCGGGGAGCTGTTTTTT.

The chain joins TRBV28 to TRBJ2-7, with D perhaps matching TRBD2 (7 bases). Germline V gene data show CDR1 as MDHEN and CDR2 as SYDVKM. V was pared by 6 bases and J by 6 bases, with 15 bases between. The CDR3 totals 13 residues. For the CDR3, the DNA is TGTGCCAGCAGGTGGGGGGGACAACGCGAGCAGTACTTC. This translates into CASRWGGQREQYF.

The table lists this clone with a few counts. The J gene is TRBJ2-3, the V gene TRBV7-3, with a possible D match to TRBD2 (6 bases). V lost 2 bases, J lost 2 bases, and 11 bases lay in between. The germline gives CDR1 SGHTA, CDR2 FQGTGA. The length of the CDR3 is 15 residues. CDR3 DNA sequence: TGTGCCAGCAGCTTAGACGGGGGAACCACAGATACGCAGTATTTT. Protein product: CASSLDGGTTDTQYF.

The CDR3 loop is CASSFFRDRAEAFF. The CDR3 nucleotides read TGTGCCAGCAGCTTTTTCCGGGACAGGGCTGAAGCTTTCTTT. This chain joins TRBV11-2 and TRBJ1-1, with 9 bases identical to TRBD1. Germline V gene sequence: CDR1 SGHAT, CDR2 FQNNGV. This CDR3 is built from 14 residues. V was pared by 3 bases and J by 6 bases, with 5 bases of the junction left unmatched.

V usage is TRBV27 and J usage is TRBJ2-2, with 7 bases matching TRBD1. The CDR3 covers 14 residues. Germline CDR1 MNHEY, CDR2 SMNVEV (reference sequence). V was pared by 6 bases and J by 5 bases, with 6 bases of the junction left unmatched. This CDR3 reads CASSEGARTGELFF. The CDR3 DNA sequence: TGTGCCAGCAGCGAGGGGGCGCGGACCGGGGAGCTGTTTTTT.

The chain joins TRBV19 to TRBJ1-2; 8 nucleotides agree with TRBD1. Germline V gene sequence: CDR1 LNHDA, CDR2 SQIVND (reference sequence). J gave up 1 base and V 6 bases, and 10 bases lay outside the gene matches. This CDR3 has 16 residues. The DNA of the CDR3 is TGTGCCAGTAGGGGAGGGACAGGATCTGATAACTATGGCTACACCTTC. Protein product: CASRGGTGSDNYGYTF.

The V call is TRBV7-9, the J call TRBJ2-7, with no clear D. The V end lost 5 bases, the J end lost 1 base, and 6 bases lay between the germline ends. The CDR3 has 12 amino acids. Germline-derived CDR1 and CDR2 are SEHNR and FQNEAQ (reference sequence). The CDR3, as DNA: TGTGCCAGCAGCCTTTCTTCCTACGAGCAGTACTTC. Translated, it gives CASSLSSYEQYF.

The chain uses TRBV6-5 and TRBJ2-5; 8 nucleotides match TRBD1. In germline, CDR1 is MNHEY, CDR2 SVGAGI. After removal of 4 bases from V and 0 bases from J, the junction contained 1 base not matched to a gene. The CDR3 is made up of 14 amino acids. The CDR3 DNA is TGTGCCAGCAGTTGGACAGGGTACCAAGAGACCCAGTACTTC. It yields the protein CASSWTGYQETQYF.

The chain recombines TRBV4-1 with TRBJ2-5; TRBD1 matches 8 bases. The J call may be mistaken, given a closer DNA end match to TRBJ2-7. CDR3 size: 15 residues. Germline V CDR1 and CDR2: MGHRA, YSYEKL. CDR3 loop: CASSRNRGSSYEQYF. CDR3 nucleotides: TGCGCCAGCAGCAGGAACAGGGGGAGCTCCTACGAGCAGTACTTC.

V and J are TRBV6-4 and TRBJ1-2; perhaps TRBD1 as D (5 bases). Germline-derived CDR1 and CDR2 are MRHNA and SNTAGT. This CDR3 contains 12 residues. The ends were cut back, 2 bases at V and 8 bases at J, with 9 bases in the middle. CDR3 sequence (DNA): TGTGCCAGCAGTGACATCCAGGGAGGCTACACCTTC. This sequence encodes CASSDIQGGYTF.

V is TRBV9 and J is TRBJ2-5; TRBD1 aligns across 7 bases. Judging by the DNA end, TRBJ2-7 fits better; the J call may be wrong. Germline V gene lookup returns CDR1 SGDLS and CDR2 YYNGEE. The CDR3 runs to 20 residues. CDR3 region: CASSPSSLQDRIGAPYEQYF. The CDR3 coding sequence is TGTGCCAGCAGCCCCTCTTCCCTGCAGGACAGGATAGGAGCTCCCTACGAGCAGTACTTC.

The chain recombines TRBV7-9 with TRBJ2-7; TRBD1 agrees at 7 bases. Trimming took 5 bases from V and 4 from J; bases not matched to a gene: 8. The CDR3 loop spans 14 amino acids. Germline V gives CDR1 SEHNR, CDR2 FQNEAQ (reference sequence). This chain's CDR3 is CASSADQGVYEQYF. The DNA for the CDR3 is TGTGCCAGCAGCGCGGACCAGGGGGTGTACGAGCAGTACTTC.